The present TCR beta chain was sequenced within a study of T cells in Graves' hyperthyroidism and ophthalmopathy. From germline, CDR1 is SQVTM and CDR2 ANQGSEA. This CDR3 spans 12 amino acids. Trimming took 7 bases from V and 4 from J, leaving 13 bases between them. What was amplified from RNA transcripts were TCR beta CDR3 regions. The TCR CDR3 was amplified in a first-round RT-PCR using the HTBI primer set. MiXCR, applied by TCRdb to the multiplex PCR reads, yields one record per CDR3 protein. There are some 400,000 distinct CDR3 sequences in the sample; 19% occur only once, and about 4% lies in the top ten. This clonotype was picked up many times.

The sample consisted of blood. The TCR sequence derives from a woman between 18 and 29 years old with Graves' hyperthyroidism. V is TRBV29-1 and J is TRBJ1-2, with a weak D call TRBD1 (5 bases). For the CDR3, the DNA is TGCAGCGCCGACTCAGGGACCTATGGCTACACCTTC. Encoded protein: CSADSGTYGYTF.